This T cell receptor (beta chain) comes out of a study of blood T cell repertoires in COVID-19. CDR3 size: 17 residues. Germline V gene lookup returns CDR1 WNHNN and CDR2 SYGVQD (reference sequence). The V end lost 5 bases, the J end lost 2 bases, and 22 bases lay between the germline ends. As handled by the study authors: It was from reference gene primer amplification that nucleated cell counts were estimated. Sequenced by immunoSEQ multiplex PCR; TCRdb stores in-frame clones only, minus some. The V and J calls and clone size are taken from that table; D and trimming were inferred from the DNA. This sample carries over 250,000 clones, about nine tenths of them seen once, and the ten largest clones take over 7.5%.

The chain has TRBV10-1 and TRBJ2-7, with D uncertain. This receptor was taken from a man aged 35 to 55 who had recovered from COVID-19. Sequencing input: peripheral blood. As DNA, the CDR3 is TGCGCCAGCAGTCCCCCCTTCTCTATCGGGTTAACCTACGAGCAGTACTTC. It encodes CASSPPFSIGLTYEQYF.